These 31 T cell receptor beta chains originate from one sample sequenced in a study of blood T cell repertoires in COVID-19. The data were produced by immunoSEQ multiplex PCR, yet TCRdb's version contains in-frame clones alone and is incomplete. Here the sample spans roughly 400,000 clones, 80% to 90% being singletons. The sample comprised peripheral blood. The receptors come from a woman aged 55-70 years with COVID-19, enrolled during active disease.

CDR3 bases: TGTGCCAGCAGCCAGGGCAGTAACTATGGCTACACCTTC. Protein product: CASSQGSNYGYTF. V usage is TRBV11-2 and J usage is TRBJ1-2; TRBD1 might be the D (5 bases). V was clipped by 5 bases and J by 1 base, with 8 bases between them. Germline CDR1 SGHAT, CDR2 FQNNGV. The CDR3 extends over 13 amino acids.

The V call is TRBV11-3, the J call TRBJ1-6; perhaps TRBD1 as D (6 bases). The V gene's germline CDR1 is SGHNT and CDR2 YENEEA. Trimming shortened V by 5 bases and J by 8 bases, and 10 bases separated the two germline ends. The CDR3 consists of 13 residues. The CDR3 DNA reads as TGTGCCAGCAGCCCGGACAGTGATTCACCCCTCCACTTT. Encoded protein: CASSPDSDSPLHF.

This chain links TRBV6-5 with TRBJ2-3; 8 bases line up with TRBD1. The J segment lost 6 bases and the V segment lost 5 bases, leaving 10 bases of the junction unmatched. CDR3 size: 15 residues. Germline CDR1 and CDR2: MNHEY and SVGAGI. The CDR3 loop is CASSTGGANRDTQYF. CDR3 bases: TGTGCCAGCAGTACAGGGGGAGCAAACAGGGATACGCAGTATTTT.

The chain carries TRBV6-6 and TRBJ1-2; 7 bases align to TRBD1. Germline V CDR1 and CDR2: MNHNY, SVGAGI (reference sequence). The CDR3 spans 13 residues. V gave up 4 bases and J gave up 4 bases; unmatched junction bases: 3. CDR3 residues: CASSWAGGYGYTF. CDR3 sequence (DNA): TGTGCCAGCAGTTGGGCAGGGGGCTATGGCTACACCTTC.

The rearrangement uses TRBV7-8 and TRBJ2-3; unclear D gene. Germline V gene sequence: CDR1 SGHVS, CDR2 FQNEAQ. CDR3 size: 15 residues. The V gene lost 5 bases and the J gene lost 4 bases, with 16 bases spanning the gap. This chain's CDR3 is CASSPLSLEADTQYF. As DNA, the CDR3 is TGTGCCAGCAGCCCATTGTCTTTAGAGGCAGATACGCAGTATTTT.

This sequence joins TRBV28 and TRBJ2-7; 8 nucleotides agree with TRBD2. CDR3 length: 14 residues. V was pared by 3 bases and J by 6 bases, with 7 bases of the junction left unmatched. Germline values: CDR1 MDHEN, CDR2 SYDVKM. CDR3 in amino acids: CASSFGGARSEQYF. CDR3 DNA sequence: TGTGCCAGCAGTTTCGGGGGGGCGCGAAGCGAGCAGTACTTC. Filled out from reference TRBV28 and TRBJ2-7, the complete variable domain reads DVKVTQSSRYLVKRTGEKVFLECVQDMDHENMFWYRQDPGLGLRLIYFSYDVKMKEKGDIPEGYSVSREKKERFSLILESASTNQTSMYLCASSFGGARSEQYFGPGTRLTVT.

This clone was seen only a few times. The chain employs TRBV5-1 and TRBJ1-3; possible D gene TRBD1, 6 bases. The germline V and J ends were trimmed by 3 bases and 3 bases, with 10 bases remaining between them. Per germline, CDR1 SGHRS and CDR2 YFSETQ. This CDR3 contains 14 residues. The CDR3 coding sequence is TGCGCCAGCAGCTCCCCAGGGGTTGGAAACACCATATATTTT. It translates to CASSSPGVGNTIYF.

The gene calls are TRBV2 and TRBJ1-2, with 7 bases lining up with TRBD1. The CDR3 extends over 15 amino acids. V shed 4 bases, J shed 6 bases, and the junction held 11 bases outside the gene matches. Germline V gene data show CDR1 as SNHLY and CDR2 as FYNNEI. CDR3 sequence reads: CASSVSTRQGHGYTF. DNA for the CDR3: TGTGCCAGCAGTGTGAGTACCCGACAGGGCCATGGCTACACCTTC.

The CDR3 DNA follows: TGTGCCAGCAGTCTAACCCTACAGTGGGATCAGCCCCAGCATTTT. The encoded protein is CASSLTLQWDQPQHF. The chain employs TRBV28 and TRBJ1-5; no clear D gene. The CDR3 is made up of 15 amino acids. Germline-derived CDR1 and CDR2 are MDHEN and SYDVKM. Trimming removed 5 bases at V and 5 bases at J, with 16 bases between.

This sequence joins TRBV7-2 and TRBJ1-6, with TRBD1 matching 11 bases. Trimming cost V 4 bases and J 7 bases; bases outside gene matches: 6. CDR1 is SGHTA and CDR2 is FQGNSA in the germline V gene. The CDR3 totals 16 residues. In nucleotides, the CDR3 is TGTGCCAGCAGCTCTGCACGGACAGGGGGCAATTCACCCCTCCACTTT. Residues: CASSSARTGGNSPLHF.

The V gene is TRBV9, the J gene TRBJ1-1; D possibly corresponds to TRBD1 (6 bases). The CDR3 spans 16 residues. Between the trimmed V and J ends, which lost 4 bases and 1 base, there was a span of 17 bases. Per germline, CDR1 SGDLS and CDR2 YYNGEE. CDR3 loop: CASSPEGWGPNTEAFF. CDR3 DNA: TGTGCCAGCAGCCCAGAGGGCTGGGGGCCGAACACTGAAGCTTTCTTT.

The V gene is TRBV2, the J gene TRBJ2-5; the D is unclear. CDR3 length: 16 amino acids. The germline V gene encodes CDR1 SNHLY and CDR2 FYNNEI. Trimming took off 2 bases at V and 3 bases at J, with 16 bases between the two ends. CDR3 protein: CASSESAASAKETQYF. In DNA, the CDR3 is TGTGCCAGCAGTGAATCGGCTGCCAGCGCCAAAGAGACCCAGTACTTC.

The rearrangement links TRBV19 to TRBJ1-2, with D tentatively TRBD1 (5 bases). From germline, CDR1 is LNHDA and CDR2 SQIVND (reference sequence). The germline V and J ends were trimmed by 6 bases and 4 bases, with 18 bases remaining between them. The CDR3 totals 15 residues. The DNA for the CDR3 is TGTGCCAGTAGCCCTCCCGGGACTACCAGCTATGGCTACACCTTC. Translation gives CASSPPGTTSYGYTF.

This clone was counted only a few times. The chain joins TRBV7-9 to TRBJ1-4; possible D gene TRBD1, 5 bases. This CDR3 has 18 amino acids. Germline V gene data show CDR1 as SEHNR and CDR2 as FQNEAQ (reference sequence). V was trimmed by 5 bases and J by 2 bases, leaving 21 bases between them. Here the CDR3 DNA reads TGTGCCAGCAGCCATAGCAGGGTATACGGACCGACTAATGAAAAACTGTTTTTT. As protein: CASSHSRVYGPTNEKLFF.

The chain couples TRBV28 to TRBJ1-1, with TRBD1 identical over 7 bases. The germline V gene has CDR1 MDHEN and CDR2 SYDVKM. The trim removed 1 base at V and 10 bases at J, leaving 9 bases unmatched. This CDR3 contains 14 residues. CDR3: CASSLSVGGVRAFF. CDR3 coding DNA: TGTGCCAGCAGTTTATCGGTAGGGGGCGTTCGAGCTTTCTTT. The entire variable domain, with the rest obtained from reference TRBV28 and TRBJ1-1, is as follows: DVKVTQSSRYLVKRTGEKVFLECVQDMDHENMFWYRQDPGLGLRLIYFSYDVKMKEKGDIPEGYSVSREKKERFSLILESASTNQTSMYLCASSLSVGGVRAFFGQGTRLTVV.

The CDR3 protein is CASNSAPTNEKLFF. For the CDR3, the DNA is TGTGCCAGCAATTCAGCGCCAACTAATGAAAAACTGTTTTTT. The V call is TRBV2, the J call TRBJ1-4, with D unclear. The CDR3 has 14 amino acids. The ends were cut back, 7 bases at V and 0 bases at J, with 9 bases in the middle. Per the germline V gene, CDR1 is SNHLY and CDR2 is FYNNEI.

The chain links TRBV9 to TRBJ2-1; D unclear. This CDR3 is built from 12 residues. Germline CDR1 SGDLS, CDR2 YYNGEE. The V end lost 4 bases, the J end lost 10 bases, and 12 bases lay between the germline ends. The CDR3 nucleotides are TGTGCCAGCAGCCCAAACCTAGAGGAGCAGTTCTTC. Protein product: CASSPNLEEQFF.

J is TRBJ2-7 and V is TRBV5-4; 8 bases fit TRBD2. This CDR3 has 16 residues. The V gene's germline CDR1 is SGHNT and CDR2 YYREEE (reference sequence). V gave up 1 base and J gave up 0 bases; unmatched junction bases: 6. In nucleotides, the CDR3 is TGTGCCAGCAGCTTGAGAAGCGGGGGAATCTCCTACGAGCAGTACTTC. Protein sequence: CASSLRSGGISYEQYF. The whole variable domain, remainder taken from reference TRBV5-4 and TRBJ2-7, is ETGVTQSPTHLIKTRGQQVTLRCSSQSGHNTVSWYQQALGQGPQFIFQYYREEENGRGNFPPRFSGLQFPNYSSELNVNALELDDSALYLCASSLRSGGISYEQYFGPGTRLTVT.

The chain carries TRBV10-2 and TRBJ1-1, with D possibly matching TRBD1 (5 bases). The V gene lost 11 bases and the J gene lost 6 bases, with 22 bases spanning the gap. Germline V gives CDR1 WSHSY, CDR2 SAAADI. The CDR3 contains 14 residues. The CDR3 bases are TGCGCCGCAAAGGCACTGCCTGGGGGGTCTGAAGCTTTCTTT. Its protein is CAAKALPGGSEAFF.

V and J are TRBV7-8 and TRBJ2-1; 11 nucleotides align to TRBD2. J lost 6 bases, V lost 5 bases, and 12 bases had no gene match. Germline loops: CDR1 SGHVS, CDR2 FQNEAQ. This CDR3 spans 17 amino acids. The CDR3 DNA follows: TGTGCCAGCAGCCGACAAGCGACTAGCGGGGTCAGCAATGAGCAGTTCTTC. Amino acid sequence: CASSRQATSGVSNEQFF.

This chain joins TRBV6-1 and TRBJ1-5; possible D gene TRBD1, 5 bases. V was clipped by 2 bases and J by 5 bases, with 13 bases between them. The length of the CDR3 is 15 residues. Germline V CDR1 and CDR2: MNHNS, SASEGT. The CDR3 DNA is TGTGCCAGCAGTGAATATCCAGGGTCGGATCAGCCCCAGCATTTT. Amino acid sequence: CASSEYPGSDQPQHF.

The chain carries TRBV12-3 or TRBV12-4 and TRBJ2-6, with D unresolved. This CDR3 comprises 13 residues. With 4 bases removed from V and 2 bases from J, the gap between germline ends came to 3 bases. The CDR3 DNA reads as TGTGCCAGCAGTTCTACTGGGGCCAACGTCCTGACTTTC. It codes for CASSSTGANVLTF.

V gene TRBV5-1 combines with J gene TRBJ2-7, with 7 bases fitting TRBD1. The CDR3 is 14 residues long. With 0 bases clipped from V and 6 bases from J, the junction kept 6 bases outside the gene matches. Germline lookup yields CDR1 SGHRS and CDR2 YFSETQ. DNA for the CDR3: TGCGCCAGCAGCTTGGCCGGACAGGCCGGCGAGCAGTACTTC. Protein: CASSLAGQAGEQYF.

Only a few counts were recorded for this clone. The chain has TRBV5-1 and TRBJ1-1, with unresolved D. This CDR3 contains 16 residues. Germline CDR1 SGHRS, CDR2 YFSETQ. The V end lost 0 bases, the J end lost 7 bases, and 19 bases lay between the germline ends. The CDR3 nucleotides read TGCGCCAGCAGCTTGGTCGTGGGTCCCCCGCAGGATGAAGCTTTCTTT. Translating gives CASSLVVGPPQDEAFF.

The chain recombines TRBV9 with TRBJ1-3, with a possible D match to TRBD1 (5 bases). The CDR3 contains 15 residues. In germline, CDR1 is SGDLS, CDR2 YYNGEE. The germline V and J ends were trimmed by 5 bases and 4 bases, with 16 bases remaining between them. The CDR3 DNA sequence: TGTGCCAGCAGTCAACTGGCGGGGGTAGGAAACACCATATATTTT. Residues: CASSQLAGVGNTIYF.

The rearrangement links TRBV3-1 (or the pseudogene TRBV3-2) to TRBJ1-2; D may be TRBD1 (5 bases). Looked up from germline, CDR1 is LGHDT and CDR2 is YNNKEL (reference sequence). This CDR3 is built from 14 residues. The V gene lost 2 bases and the J gene lost 8 bases, with 15 bases spanning the gap. This chain's CDR3 is CASSQNQGLSGYTF. In nucleotides, the CDR3 is TGTGCCAGCAGCCAAAATCAGGGATTGAGCGGCTACACCTTC.

This clone was observed a single time. V and J are TRBV5-6 and TRBJ1-2; D possibly corresponds to TRBD1 (5 bases). V dropped 1 base and J dropped 1 base, with 17 bases sitting between them. The germline CDR1 and CDR2 sequences are SGHDT and YYEEEE. This CDR3 has 17 residues. The CDR3 sequence: CASSLRGGVVYNYGYTF. The CDR3 bases are TGTGCCAGCAGCTTGAGGGGCGGGGTTGTATATAACTATGGCTACACCTTC.

CDR3 residues: CAWSLGGSTDTQYF. In nucleotides, the CDR3 is TGTGCCTGGAGTCTCGGGGGATCCACAGATACGCAGTATTTT. The V call is TRBV30, the J call TRBJ2-3; maybe TRBD2 (6 bases). The CDR3 extends over 14 amino acids. From germline, CDR1 is GTSNPN and CDR2 SVGIG (reference sequence). V dropped 2 bases and J dropped 2 bases, with 11 bases sitting between them.

J is TRBJ2-7 and V is TRBV9, with 7 bases fitting TRBD1. From germline, CDR1 is SGDLS and CDR2 YYNGEE. Trimming at V came to 2 bases and at J to 0 bases, leaving 5 bases not matched to a gene. This CDR3 spans 15 amino acids. The DNA of the CDR3 is TGTGCCAGCAGCGTGTCGGGACAGCCCTCCTACGAGCAGTACTTC. Translating it yields CASSVSGQPSYEQYF. The variable domain in full, completed from reference TRBV9 and TRBJ2-7, reads DSGVTQTPKHLITATGQRVTLRCSPRSGDLSVYWYQQSLDQGLQFLIQYYNGEERAKGNILERFSAQQFPDLHSELNLSSLELGDSALYFCASSVSGQPSYEQYFGPGTRLTVT.

This clone was observed a handful of times. The CDR3 spells CAISESANEQYF. In DNA form, the CDR3 reads TGTGCCATCAGTGAGTCGGCAAACGAGCAGTACTTC. The chain is built from TRBV10-3 and TRBJ2-7; the D is unclear. CDR3 size: 12 residues. Trimming shortened V by 0 bases and J by 5 bases, and 5 bases separated the two germline ends. Germline CDR1 is ENHRY and CDR2 is SYGVKD.

This chain connects TRBV5-1 to TRBJ2-1, with TRBD2 matching 10 bases. The CDR3 has 19 amino acids. The V and J ends lost 4 bases and 0 bases, in that order; junction bases with no gene match: 13. Germline-derived CDR1 and CDR2 are SGHRS and YFSETQ. The CDR3 bases are TGCGCCAGCAGCCTCCTCCCGGGACTAGCGCGTAGCTCCTACAATGAGCAGTTCTTC. It is translated as CASSLLPGLARSSYNEQFF.